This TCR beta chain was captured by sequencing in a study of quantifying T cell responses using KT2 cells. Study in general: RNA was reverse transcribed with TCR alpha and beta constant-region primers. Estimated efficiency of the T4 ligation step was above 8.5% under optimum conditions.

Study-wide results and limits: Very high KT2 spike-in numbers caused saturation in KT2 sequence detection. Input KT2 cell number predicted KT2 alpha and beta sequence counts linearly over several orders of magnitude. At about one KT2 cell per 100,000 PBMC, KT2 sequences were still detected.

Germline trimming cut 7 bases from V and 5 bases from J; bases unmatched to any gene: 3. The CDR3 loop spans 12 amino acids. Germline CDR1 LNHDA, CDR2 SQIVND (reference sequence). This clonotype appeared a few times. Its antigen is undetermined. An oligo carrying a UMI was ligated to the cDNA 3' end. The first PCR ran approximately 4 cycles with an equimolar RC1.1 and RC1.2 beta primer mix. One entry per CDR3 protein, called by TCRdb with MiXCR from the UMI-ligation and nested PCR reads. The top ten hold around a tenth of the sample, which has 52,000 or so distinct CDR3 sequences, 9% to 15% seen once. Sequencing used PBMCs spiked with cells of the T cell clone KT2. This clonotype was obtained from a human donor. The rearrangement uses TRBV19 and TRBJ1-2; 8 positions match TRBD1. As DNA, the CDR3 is TGTGCCAGTACGACAGGGGTTTATGGCTACACCTTC. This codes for CASTTGVYGYTF.